The clone carrying this T cell receptor beta chain was seen at least ten times. The antigen is unknown. This specimen belongs to a study of T cells in Graves' hyperthyroidism and ophthalmopathy. Study background: At the time of initial diagnosis and before any treatment, peripheral blood was collected.

Amplified regions were TCR beta CDR3 sequences from RNA transcripts. The HTBI primer set was used in a first-round RT-PCR of the TCR CDR3. TCRdb itself ran the multiplex PCR reads through MiXCR, one entry per CDR3 protein. The table includes 300,000 to 450,000 distinct CDR3 sequences, approximately 15% detected once. Germline lookup yields CDR1 SNHLY and CDR2 FYNNEI. There are 14 residues in the CDR3. V was cut by 5 bases and J by 1 base, with 9 bases left in between. General observations from the study: Expanded thyroid clonotypes (above 0.001) were mostly also found in blood.

Uncontrolled infection, other autoimmune disease, pregnancy or lactation excluded patients. The PBMCs were taken from roughly 10 ml of fresh peripheral blood. The V call is TRBV2, the J call TRBJ1-5, with D possibly being TRBD1 (6 bases). Sequencing was performed on blood. The source of this sequence is a woman aged 55-70 years with Graves' hyperthyroidism. The CDR3 spells CASSLGGSNQPQHF. The DNA of the CDR3 is TGTGCCAGCAGTCTAGGGGGGAGCAATCAGCCCCAGCATTTT.